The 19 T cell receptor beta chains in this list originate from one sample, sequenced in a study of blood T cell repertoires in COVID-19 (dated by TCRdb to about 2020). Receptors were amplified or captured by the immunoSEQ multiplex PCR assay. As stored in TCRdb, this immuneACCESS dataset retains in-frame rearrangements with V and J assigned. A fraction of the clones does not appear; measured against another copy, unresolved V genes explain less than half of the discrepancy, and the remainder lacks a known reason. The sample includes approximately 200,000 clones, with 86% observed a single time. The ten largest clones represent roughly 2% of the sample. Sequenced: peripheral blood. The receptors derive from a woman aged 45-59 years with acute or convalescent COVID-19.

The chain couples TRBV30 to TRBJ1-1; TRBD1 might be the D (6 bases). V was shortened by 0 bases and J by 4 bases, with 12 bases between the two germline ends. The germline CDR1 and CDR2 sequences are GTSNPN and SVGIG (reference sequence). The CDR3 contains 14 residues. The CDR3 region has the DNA TGTGCCTGGAGTGTACTGGGGGCGGGCACTGAAGCTTTCTTT. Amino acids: CAWSVLGAGTEAFF.

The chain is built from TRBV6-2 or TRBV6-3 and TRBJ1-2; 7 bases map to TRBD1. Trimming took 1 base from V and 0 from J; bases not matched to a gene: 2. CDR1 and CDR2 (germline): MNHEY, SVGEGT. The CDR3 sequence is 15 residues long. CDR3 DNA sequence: TGTGCCAGCAGTTACTGGCAGGGGGCTAACTATGGCTACACCTTC. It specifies CASSYWQGANYGYTF.

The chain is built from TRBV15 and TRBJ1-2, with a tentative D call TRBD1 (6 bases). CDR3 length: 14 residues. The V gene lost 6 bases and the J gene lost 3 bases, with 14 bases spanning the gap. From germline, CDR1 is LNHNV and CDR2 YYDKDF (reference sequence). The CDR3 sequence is CATRPTGYDYGYTF. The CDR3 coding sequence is TGTGCCACCAGACCTACAGGGTACGACTATGGCTACACCTTC.

The DNA for the CDR3 is TGTGCTAGTGGTTTGACCCTCAGGGGGGACTTCTTC. Amino acid sequence: CASGLTLRGDFF. V usage is TRBV12-5 and J usage is TRBJ2-1; D might be TRBD1 (7 bases). Trimming cost V 2 bases and J 16 bases, with 15 bases left between them. This CDR3 comprises 12 residues. Germline-derived CDR1 and CDR2 are LGHNT and FRNRAP. Based on the CDR3 plus reference TRBV12-5 and TRBJ2-1, the full variable domain is DARVTQTPRHKVTEMGQEVTMRCQPILGHNTVFWYRQTMMQGLELLAYFRNRAPLDDSGMPKDRFSAEMPDATLATLKIQPSEPRDSAVYFCASGLTLRGDFFGPGTRLTVL.

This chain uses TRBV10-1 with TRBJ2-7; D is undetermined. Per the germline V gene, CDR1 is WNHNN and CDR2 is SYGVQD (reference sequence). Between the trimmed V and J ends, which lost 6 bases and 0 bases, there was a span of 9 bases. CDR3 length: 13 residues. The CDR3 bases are TGCGCCAGCAGCTTCGGCGGCTCCTACGAGCAGTACTTC. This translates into CASSFGGSYEQYF.

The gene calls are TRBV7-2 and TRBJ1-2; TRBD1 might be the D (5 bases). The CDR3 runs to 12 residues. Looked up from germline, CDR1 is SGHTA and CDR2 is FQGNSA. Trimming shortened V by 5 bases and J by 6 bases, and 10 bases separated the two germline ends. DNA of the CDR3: TGTGCCAGCAGCCTACAGGCAAATGGCTACACCTTC. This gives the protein CASSLQANGYTF.

The CDR3, as DNA: TGTGCCAGTAGTACTCCGGGACAGGCTAACTCTGGGGCCAACGTCCTGACTTTC. This codes for CASSTPGQANSGANVLTF. This chain connects TRBV19 to TRBJ2-6; 8 positions match TRBD1. Per the germline V gene, CDR1 is LNHDA and CDR2 is SQIVND (reference sequence). The length of the CDR3 is 18 residues. With V trimmed by 4 bases and J by 0 bases, 8 bases remained unmatched.

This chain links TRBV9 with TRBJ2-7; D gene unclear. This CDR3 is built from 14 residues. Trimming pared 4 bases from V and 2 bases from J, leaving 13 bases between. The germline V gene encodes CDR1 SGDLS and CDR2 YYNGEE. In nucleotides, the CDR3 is TGTGCCAGCAGCCCAGATTTACCAACCTACGAGCAGTACTTC. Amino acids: CASSPDLPTYEQYF.

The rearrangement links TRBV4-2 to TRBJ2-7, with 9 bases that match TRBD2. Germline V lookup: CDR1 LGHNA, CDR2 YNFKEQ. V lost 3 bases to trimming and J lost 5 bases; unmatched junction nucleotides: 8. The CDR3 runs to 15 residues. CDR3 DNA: TGTGCCAGCAGCCAGGGGGGACTAGCAGGTCACGAGCAGTACTTC. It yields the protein CASSQGGLAGHEQYF.

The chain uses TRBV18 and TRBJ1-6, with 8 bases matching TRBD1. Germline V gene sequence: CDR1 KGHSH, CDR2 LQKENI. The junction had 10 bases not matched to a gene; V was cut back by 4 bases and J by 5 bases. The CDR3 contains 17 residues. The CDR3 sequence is CASSQSTGTGDNSPLHF. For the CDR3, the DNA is TGTGCCAGCTCACAGTCAACCGGGACAGGAGATAATTCACCCCTCCACTTT.

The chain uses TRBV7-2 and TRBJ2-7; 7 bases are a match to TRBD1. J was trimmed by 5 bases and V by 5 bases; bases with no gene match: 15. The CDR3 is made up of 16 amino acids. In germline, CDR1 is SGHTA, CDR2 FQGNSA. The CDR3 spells CASSRSGGQGAHEQYF. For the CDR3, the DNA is TGTGCCAGCAGCCGGTCAGGGGGACAAGGGGCTCACGAGCAGTACTTC.

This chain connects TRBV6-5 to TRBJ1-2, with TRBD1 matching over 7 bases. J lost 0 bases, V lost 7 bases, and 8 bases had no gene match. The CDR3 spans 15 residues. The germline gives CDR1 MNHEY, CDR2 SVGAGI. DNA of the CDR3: TGTGCCAGCATGGGGACAGCGAAAGCTAACTATGGCTACACCTTC. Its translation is CASMGTAKANYGYTF.

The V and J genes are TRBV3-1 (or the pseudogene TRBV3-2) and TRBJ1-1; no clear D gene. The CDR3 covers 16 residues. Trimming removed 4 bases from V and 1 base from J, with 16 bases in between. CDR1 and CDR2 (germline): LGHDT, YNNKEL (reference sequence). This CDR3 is CASSPEELRGNTEAFF. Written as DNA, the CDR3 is TGTGCCAGCAGCCCGGAGGAGCTTCGCGGGAACACTGAAGCTTTCTTT.

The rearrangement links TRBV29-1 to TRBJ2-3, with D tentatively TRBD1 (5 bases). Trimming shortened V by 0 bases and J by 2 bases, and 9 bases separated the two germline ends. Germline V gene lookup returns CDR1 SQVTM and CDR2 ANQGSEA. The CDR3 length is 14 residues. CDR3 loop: CSVEDIRVTDTQYF. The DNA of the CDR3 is TGCAGCGTTGAAGATATCAGGGTCACAGATACGCAGTATTTT.

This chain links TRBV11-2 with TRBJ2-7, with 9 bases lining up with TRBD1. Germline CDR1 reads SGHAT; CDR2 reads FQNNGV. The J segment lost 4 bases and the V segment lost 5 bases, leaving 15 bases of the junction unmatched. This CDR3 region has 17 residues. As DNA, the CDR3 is TGTGCCAGCAGCCGGGACAGGGCTTTAGGAGGGAAATACGAGCAGTACTTC. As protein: CASSRDRALGGKYEQYF.

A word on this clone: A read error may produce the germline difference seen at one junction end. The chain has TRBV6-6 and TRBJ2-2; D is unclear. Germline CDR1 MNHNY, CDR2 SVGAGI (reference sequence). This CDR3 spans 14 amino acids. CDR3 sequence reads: CASNYGQITGELFF. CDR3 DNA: TGTGCCAGCAATTACGGGCAGATCACCGGGGAGCTGTTTTTT.

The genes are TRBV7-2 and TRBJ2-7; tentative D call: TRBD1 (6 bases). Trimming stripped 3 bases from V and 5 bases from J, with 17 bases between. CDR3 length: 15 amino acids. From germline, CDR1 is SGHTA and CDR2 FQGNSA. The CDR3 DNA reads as TGTGCCAGCAGCTTCAGAGGTCAGGGGTTCGACGAGCAGTACTTC. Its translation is CASSFRGQGFDEQYF.

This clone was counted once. The CDR3 DNA reads as TGTGCCCTTATAAGCGGGGGGGCCGAAGATACGCAGTATTTT. Its translation: CALISGGAEDTQYF. The rearrangement links TRBV30 to TRBJ2-3; TRBD2 aligns across 10 bases. The J segment lost 5 bases and the V segment lost 8 bases, leaving 10 bases of the junction unmatched. Germline V CDR1 and CDR2: GTSNPN, SVGIG (reference sequence). The CDR3 extends over 14 amino acids.

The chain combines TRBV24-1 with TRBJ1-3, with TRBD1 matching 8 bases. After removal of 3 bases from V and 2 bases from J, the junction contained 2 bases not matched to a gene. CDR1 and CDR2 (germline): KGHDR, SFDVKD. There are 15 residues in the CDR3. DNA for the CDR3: TGTGCCACCAGTGATGCGACAGGGGCTGGAAACACCATATATTTT. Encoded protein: CATSDATGAGNTIYF.